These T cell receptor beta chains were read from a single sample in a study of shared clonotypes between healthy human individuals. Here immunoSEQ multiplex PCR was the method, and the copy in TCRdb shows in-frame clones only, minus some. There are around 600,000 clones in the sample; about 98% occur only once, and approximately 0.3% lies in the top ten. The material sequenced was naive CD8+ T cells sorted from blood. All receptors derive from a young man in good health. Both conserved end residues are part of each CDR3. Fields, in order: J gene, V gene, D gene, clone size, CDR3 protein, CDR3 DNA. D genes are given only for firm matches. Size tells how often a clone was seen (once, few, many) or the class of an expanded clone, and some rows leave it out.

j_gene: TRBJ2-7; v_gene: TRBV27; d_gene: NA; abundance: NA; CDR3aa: CASSFFLGSPEPYEQYF; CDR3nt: TGTGCCAGCAGTTTTTTTTTAGGCTCTCCAGAACCCTACGAGCAGTACTTC
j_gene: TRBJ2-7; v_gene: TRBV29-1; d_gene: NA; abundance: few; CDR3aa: CSVVGQRQYF; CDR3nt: TGCAGCGTTGTAGGACAGCGGCAGTACTTC
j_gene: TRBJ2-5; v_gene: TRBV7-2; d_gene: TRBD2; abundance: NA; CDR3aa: CASSPGLAGGQETQYF; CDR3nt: TGTGCCAGCAGCCCAGGACTAGCGGGAGGCCAAGAGACCCAGTACTTC
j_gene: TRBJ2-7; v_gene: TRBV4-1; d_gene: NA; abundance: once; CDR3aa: CASSQGLGYEQYF; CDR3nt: TGCGCCAGCAGCCAAGGCCTCGGGTACGAGCAGTACTTC
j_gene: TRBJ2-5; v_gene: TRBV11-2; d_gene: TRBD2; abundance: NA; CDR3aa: CASGGGTQETQYF; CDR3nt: TGTGCCAGCGGGGGGGGTACGCAAGAGACCCAGTACTTC
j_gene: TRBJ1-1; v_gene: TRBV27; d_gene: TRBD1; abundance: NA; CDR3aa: CASSFIGGGGGEAFF; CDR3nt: TGTGCCAGCAGTTTCATCGGAGGGGGCGGAGGTGAAGCTTTCTTT
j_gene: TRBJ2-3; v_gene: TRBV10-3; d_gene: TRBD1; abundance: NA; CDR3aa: CAISWTGSTDTQYF; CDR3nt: TGTGCCATCAGTTGGACAGGAAGCACAGATACGCAGTATTTT
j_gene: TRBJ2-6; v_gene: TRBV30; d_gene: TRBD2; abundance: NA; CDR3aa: CAWNRLTLAGVSGANVLTF; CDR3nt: TGTGCCTGGAATCGTCTGACACTAGCGGGAGTCTCTGGGGCCAACGTCCTGACTTTC
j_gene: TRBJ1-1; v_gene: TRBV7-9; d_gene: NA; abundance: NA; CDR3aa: CASSPGVTEAFF; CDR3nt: TGTGCCAGCAGCCCAGGGGTCACTGAAGCTTTCTTT
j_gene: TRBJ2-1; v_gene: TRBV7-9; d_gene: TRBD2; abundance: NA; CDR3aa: CASSRISVSGGYNEQFF; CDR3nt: TGTGCCAGCAGCCGGATTAGCGTCTCCGGGGGGTACAATGAGCAGTTCTTC
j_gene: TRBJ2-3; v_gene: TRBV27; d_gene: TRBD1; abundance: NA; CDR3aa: CASSLFSPRTGGHTDTQYF; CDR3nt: TGTGCCAGCAGTTTATTCTCCCCCAGGACAGGCGGCCACACAGATACGCAGTATTTT
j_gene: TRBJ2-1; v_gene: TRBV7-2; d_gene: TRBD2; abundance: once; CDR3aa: CASSLVGSGSADEQFF; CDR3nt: TGTGCCAGCAGCTTAGTGGGTAGCGGGAGCGCTGATGAGCAGTTCTTC
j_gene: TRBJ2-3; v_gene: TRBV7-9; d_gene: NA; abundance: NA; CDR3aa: CASSFVGSTDTQYF; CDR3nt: TGTGCCAGCAGCTTCGTTGGCAGCACAGATACGCAGTATTTT
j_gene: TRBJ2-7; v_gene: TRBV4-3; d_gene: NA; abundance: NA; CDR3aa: CASSQDRDYEQYF; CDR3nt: TGCGCCAGCAGCCAAGACAGGGACTACGAGCAGTACTTC
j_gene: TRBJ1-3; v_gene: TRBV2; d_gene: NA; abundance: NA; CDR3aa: CASSEWVGDSGNTIYF; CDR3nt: TGTGCCAGCAGTGAGTGGGTGGGAGACTCTGGAAACACCATATATTTT
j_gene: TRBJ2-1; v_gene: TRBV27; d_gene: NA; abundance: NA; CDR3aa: CASSWGMPNEQFF; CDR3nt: TGTGCCAGCAGTTGGGGGATGCCCAATGAGCAGTTCTTC
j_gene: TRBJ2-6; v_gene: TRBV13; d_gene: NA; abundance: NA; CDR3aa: CASSFPSGANVLTF; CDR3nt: TGTGCCAGCAGCTTCCCCTCTGGGGCCAACGTCCTGACTTTC
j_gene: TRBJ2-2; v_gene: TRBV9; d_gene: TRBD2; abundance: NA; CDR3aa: CASSVALAGGDTGELFF; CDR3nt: TGTGCCAGCAGCGTAGCACTAGCGGGAGGAGACACCGGGGAGCTGTTTTTT
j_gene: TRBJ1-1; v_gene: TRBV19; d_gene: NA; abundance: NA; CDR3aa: CASSLAGFTEAFF; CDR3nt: TGTGCCAGTAGCTTAGCGGGGTTCACTGAAGCTTTCTTT
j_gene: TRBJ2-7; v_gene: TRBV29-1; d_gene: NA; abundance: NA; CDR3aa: CSVQLRGQGYEQYF; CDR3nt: TGCAGCGTCCAGCTACGGGGGCAGGGGTACGAGCAGTACTTC
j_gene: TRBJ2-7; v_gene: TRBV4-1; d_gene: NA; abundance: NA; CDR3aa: CASSLRKGGSYEQYF; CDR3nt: TGCGCCAGCAGCCTCCGGAAGGGAGGCTCCTACGAGCAGTACTTC
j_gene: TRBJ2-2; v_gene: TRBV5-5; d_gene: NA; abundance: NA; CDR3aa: CASSKVDPNTGELFF; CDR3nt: TGTGCCAGCAGTAAAGTTGATCCGAACACCGGGGAGCTGTTTTTT
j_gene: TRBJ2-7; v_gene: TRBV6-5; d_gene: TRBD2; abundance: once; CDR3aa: CASSYSGLPYEQYF; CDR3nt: TGTGCCAGCAGTTACTCGGGACTACCTTACGAGCAGTACTTC
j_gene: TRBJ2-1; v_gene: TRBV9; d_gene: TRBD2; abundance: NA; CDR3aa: CASSVGASGGKNEQFF; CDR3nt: TGTGCCAGCAGCGTAGGGGCTAGCGGGGGGAAGAATGAGCAGTTCTTC